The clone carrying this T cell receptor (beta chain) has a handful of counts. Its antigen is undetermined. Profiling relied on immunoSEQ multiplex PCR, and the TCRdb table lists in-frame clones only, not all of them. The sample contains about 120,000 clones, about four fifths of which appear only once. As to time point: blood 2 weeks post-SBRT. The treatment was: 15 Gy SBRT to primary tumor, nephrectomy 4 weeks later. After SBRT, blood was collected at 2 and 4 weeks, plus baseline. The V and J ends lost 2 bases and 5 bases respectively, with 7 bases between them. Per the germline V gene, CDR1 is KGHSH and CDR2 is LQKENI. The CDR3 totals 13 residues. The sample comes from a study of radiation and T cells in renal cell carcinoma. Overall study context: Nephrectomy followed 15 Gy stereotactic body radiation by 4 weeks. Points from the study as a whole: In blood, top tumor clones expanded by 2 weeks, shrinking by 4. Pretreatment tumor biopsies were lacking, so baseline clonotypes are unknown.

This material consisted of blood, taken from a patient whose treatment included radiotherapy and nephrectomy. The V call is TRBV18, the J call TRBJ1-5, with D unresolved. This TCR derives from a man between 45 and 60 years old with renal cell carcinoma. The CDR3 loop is CASSPGEDQPQHF. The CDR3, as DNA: TGTGCCAGCTCACCAGGGGAGGATCAGCCCCAGCATTTT.